A single sample is the source of the 23 T cell receptor beta chains below, sequenced in a study of long-term antiretroviral therapy in people with HIV (dated by TCRdb to between 2021 and 2023). The immunoSEQ hsTCRB v3.0 assay was used at survey level resolution to sequence the TRB variable region. Drawn from immuneACCESS, this table holds only the in-frame rearrangements with V and J called that TCRdb kept. Clones are partly lost; checked studies trace under half to an unresolved V gene and leave the rest unexplained. Present in this sample are 45,000 to 50,000 clones, about 86% of which were seen just once. The ten biggest clones cover 2.5% to 3.5% of the sample. The starting material was unsorted PBMCs, obtained 0.8 years after starting antiretroviral therapy. Receptors were obtained from a woman aged 18-29 years with HIV.

V gene TRBV7-8 combines with J gene TRBJ2-1; D is unclear. The CDR3 has 11 residues. Trimming removed 1 base from V and 9 bases from J, with 4 bases in between. CDR1 SGHVS and CDR2 FQNEAQ come from the germline V gene. The CDR3 sequence is CASSLVREQFF. In DNA, the CDR3 is TGTGCCAGCAGCTTAGTCCGTGAGCAGTTCTTC.

V is TRBV6-6 and J is TRBJ1-5; D unclear. The V end lost 7 bases, the J end lost 3 bases, and 19 bases lay between the germline ends. This CDR3 is 16 amino acids long. CDR1 is MNHNY, CDR2 SVGAGI, per germline (reference sequence). The CDR3 bases are TGTGCCAGCACGCCTCTCCCCCCGAGGACCAATCAGCCCCAGCATTTT. As protein: CASTPLPPRTNQPQHF.

This clone was observed a few times. The junction does not match germline at one end; this may be a read error. V is TRBV7-2 and J is TRBJ2-2; maybe TRBD2 (6 bases). The CDR3 length is 17 residues. Germline-derived CDR1 and CDR2 are SGHTA and FQGNSA. The CDR3 sequence: CASSQGLEGELTGELFF. The CDR3 region has the DNA TGCGCCAGCAGCCAAGGTTTGGAGGGAGAGTTAACCGGGGAGCTGTTTTTT.

This clone was seen more than once but under ten times. The chain combines TRBV7-9 with TRBJ1-3, with a tentative D call TRBD1 (6 bases). The germline V gene has CDR1 SEHNR and CDR2 FQNEAQ (reference sequence). V lost 5 bases, J lost 0 bases, and 14 bases lay in between. The CDR3 covers 16 residues. The CDR3 DNA follows: TGTGCCAGCAGCAGCGCCGGACAGTACTCTGGAAACACCATATATTTT. It encodes CASSSAGQYSGNTIYF.

The rearrangement joins TRBV5-1 to TRBJ2-7; D gene ambiguous. With 0 bases removed from V and 7 bases from J, the gap between germline ends came to 14 bases. Germline lookup yields CDR1 SGHRS and CDR2 YFSETQ. The CDR3 sequence is 14 residues long. The CDR3 DNA is TGCGCCAGCAGCTTGGCGTGGGCAGACCAGGAGCAGTACTTC. Translated, it gives CASSLAWADQEQYF.

This chain connects TRBV6-6 to TRBJ2-7; 7 nucleotides match TRBD1. The length of the CDR3 is 14 residues. The germline CDR1 and CDR2 sequences are MNHNY and SVGAGI (reference sequence). The V and J ends lost 7 bases and 5 bases, in that order; junction bases with no gene match: 11. The CDR3 region is CASKGTVSGHEQYF. Written as DNA, the CDR3 is TGTGCCAGCAAAGGGACAGTCTCGGGGCACGAGCAGTACTTC.

This clone is labeled medium-sized. The gene calls are TRBV15 and TRBJ2-7, with TRBD1 identical over 7 bases. V was pared by 4 bases and J by 11 bases, with 14 bases of the junction left unmatched. Per the germline V gene, CDR1 is LNHNV and CDR2 is YYDKDF (reference sequence). This CDR3 has 14 residues. The CDR3: CATSNDPGTAAEYF. DNA of the CDR3: TGTGCCACCAGCAACGATCCCGGGACAGCTGCTGAGTACTTC.

V usage is TRBV11-3 and J usage is TRBJ1-3; D gene unclear. V dropped 5 bases and J dropped 4 bases, with 9 bases sitting between them. This CDR3 region has 13 residues. The V gene's germline CDR1 is SGHNT and CDR2 YENEEA. In DNA form, the CDR3 reads TGTGCCAGCAGCGCCGGCCGGGGAAACACCATATATTTT. This codes for CASSAGRGNTIYF.

V and J are TRBV25-1 and TRBJ1-2; D uncertain. The CDR3 sequence is 13 residues long. Germline CDR1 and CDR2: MGHDK and SYGVNS. V lost 4 bases and J 6 bases, leaving 12 bases between the germline ends. The CDR3 is CASSVGGYHGYTF. The CDR3 bases are TGTGCCAGCAGTGTAGGAGGGTACCATGGCTACACCTTC.

This chain uses TRBV4-1 with TRBJ2-5; tentative D call: TRBD2 (6 bases). The CDR3 runs to 15 residues. V shed 1 base and J shed 5 bases, with 14 bases lying between them. Germline CDR1 MGHRA, CDR2 YSYEKL. CDR3 sequence reads: CASSQAPARGETQYF. The CDR3 coding sequence is TGCGCCAGCAGCCAAGCTCCAGCTCGGGGGGAGACCCAGTACTTC.

The chain uses TRBV6-5 and TRBJ1-1, with D possibly matching TRBD1 (5 bases). V was cut by 2 bases and J by 3 bases, with 7 bases left in between. Per germline, CDR1 MNHEY and CDR2 SVGAGI. The CDR3 is 13 residues long. The CDR3 protein is CASSYRGDTEAFF. CDR3 nucleotide sequence: TGTGCCAGCAGTTACAGGGGAGACACTGAAGCTTTCTTT.

The gene calls are TRBV10-1 and TRBJ2-7; 10 bases fit TRBD1. Trimming cost V 6 bases and J 2 bases; bases outside gene matches: 7. The germline CDR1 and CDR2 sequences are WNHNN and SYGVQD (reference sequence). CDR3 length equals 15 residues. The DNA of the CDR3 is TGCGCCAGCAGCTCCGGGACAGGGGTCACCTACGAGCAGTACTTC. Translating it yields CASSSGTGVTYEQYF.

V usage is TRBV19 and J usage is TRBJ2-3; possibly TRBD1 or TRBD2 for D (5 bases each). Germline CDR1 reads LNHDA; CDR2 reads SQIVND (reference sequence). Between the trimmed V and J ends, which lost 5 bases and 1 base, there was a span of 19 bases. The CDR3 length is 17 residues. The CDR3 bases are TGTGCCAGTAGTTATGTGGGACCTCAAAGGGGCACAGATACGCAGTATTTT. This codes for CASSYVGPQRGTDTQYF.

This clone was seen once. This sequence joins TRBV6-5 and TRBJ1-5; 7 bases fit TRBD1. Trimming removed 6 bases from V and 3 bases from J; junction bases left unmatched: 8. The CDR3 loop spans 15 amino acids. Germline CDR1 is MNHEY and CDR2 is SVGAGI. The CDR3 region is CASRSTGTVNQPQHF. CDR3 in DNA: TGTGCCAGCAGATCTACCGGGACAGTCAATCAGCCCCAGCATTTT.

The V and J genes are TRBV10-2 and TRBJ1-1, with D perhaps TRBD1 (5 bases). CDR1 and CDR2 (germline): WSHSY, SAAADI. CDR3 length: 12 amino acids. The ends were cut back, 6 bases at V and 9 bases at J, with 14 bases in the middle. CDR3 in amino acids: CASSHDSYKAFF. As DNA, the CDR3 is TGCGCCAGCAGCCACGACAGTTATAAAGCTTTCTTT.

The rearrangement uses TRBV27 and TRBJ2-1; 8 bases agree with TRBD2. From germline, CDR1 is MNHEY and CDR2 SMNVEV (reference sequence). J was trimmed by 1 base and V by 3 bases; bases with no gene match: 2. CDR3 length: 15 amino acids. This CDR3 reads CASSLLAGSYNEQFF. For the CDR3, the DNA is TGTGCCAGCAGTTTGTTAGCGGGGTCCTACAATGAGCAGTTCTTC.

The J gene is TRBJ2-7, the V gene TRBV2; tentative D call: TRBD2 (6 bases). Per the germline V gene, CDR1 is SNHLY and CDR2 is FYNNEI. The CDR3 covers 13 residues. V lost 5 bases to trimming and J lost 3 bases, with 11 bases between them. Written as DNA, the CDR3 is TGTGCCAGCAGTTACGGGGGAATCTACGAGCAGTACTTC. This codes for CASSYGGIYEQYF.

The J gene is TRBJ1-6, the V gene TRBV9, with a weak D call TRBD1 (5 bases). Germline CDR1 is SGDLS and CDR2 is YYNGEE. The V gene lost 1 base and the J gene lost 8 bases, with 16 bases spanning the gap. This CDR3 has 16 residues. DNA of the CDR3: TGTGCCAGCAGCGTACCTCGGGGGGGAGTGGATTCACCCCTCCACTTT. It codes for CASSVPRGGVDSPLHF.

The chain links TRBV6-1 to TRBJ2-7; 10 bases fit TRBD2. V dropped 2 bases and J dropped 2; count of bases not matched to a gene: 3. Germline lookup yields CDR1 MNHNS and CDR2 SASEGT. The CDR3 spans 15 residues. CDR3 coding DNA: TGTGCCAGCAGTGAACCAGCGGGAGGGCCCTACGAGCAGTACTTC. Encoded protein: CASSEPAGGPYEQYF.

The rearrangement uses TRBV7-2 and TRBJ2-2, with D hard to call. Germline loops: CDR1 SGHTA, CDR2 FQGNSA. The CDR3 has 15 amino acids. Trimming removed 5 bases at V and 6 bases at J, with 16 bases between. In nucleotides, the CDR3 is TGTGCCAGCAGCCCCCAGGCCCCCGGCGCCGGGGAGCTGTTTTTT. Protein product: CASSPQAPGAGELFF.

V gene TRBV5-1 combines with J gene TRBJ1-1, with D possibly matching TRBD1 (5 bases). Germline lookup yields CDR1 SGHRS and CDR2 YFSETQ. The CDR3 consists of 15 residues. V gave up 0 bases and J gave up 5 bases, with 14 bases separating them. The chain's CDR3 is CASSLDTGRRTEAFF. CDR3 nucleotides: TGCGCCAGCAGCTTGGATACGGGGCGCCGAACTGAAGCTTTCTTT.

The chain is built from TRBV7-3 and TRBJ1-2; D gene ambiguous. Looked up from germline, CDR1 is SGHTA and CDR2 is FQGTGA. This CDR3 spans 16 amino acids. V lost 1 base and J lost 1, with 13 bases in between. CDR3 sequence: CASSLIAADINYGYTF. The CDR3 DNA reads TGTGCCAGCAGCTTAATTGCCGCAGATATTAACTATGGCTACACCTTC. Drawing the rest from reference TRBV7-3 and TRBJ1-2, the complete variable domain is GAGVSQTPSNKVTEKGKYVELRCDPISGHTALYWYRQSLGQGPEFLIYFQGTGAADDSGLPNDRFFAVRPEGSVSTLKIQRTERGDSAVYLCASSLIAADINYGYTFGSGTRLTVV.

V gene TRBV7-6 combines with J gene TRBJ2-5; possible D gene TRBD1, 5 bases. The CDR3 loop spans 15 amino acids. Germline assignment: CDR1 SGHVS and CDR2 FNYEAQ. With 4 bases removed from V and 2 bases from J, the gap between germline ends came to 14 bases. In DNA, the CDR3 is TGTGCCAGCAGCTCGTTGGGTAGGGGACAAGAGACCCAGTACTTC. It translates to CASSSLGRGQETQYF.